This TCR beta chain emerged from a study of blood T cell repertoires in COVID-19. Study at large: Spain, Italy and the United States supplied samples that represented acute and convalescent COVID-19. In each case, the material was cDNA or gDNA derived from T cells, B-cell-depleted T cells, or PBMCs.

Authors' data handling: The assay estimated nucleated cells by amplifying reference gene primers. This table comes from immunoSEQ multiplex PCR, and its TCRdb copy is limited to in-frame clones, with some not included. That table gives V, J and clone size, and the DNA gave D and trimming. The sample holds approximately 70,000 clones; around 85% are singletons and the top ten take roughly 40%. The length of the CDR3 is 11 residues. Germline V gene lookup returns CDR1 DFQATT and CDR2 SNEGSKA (reference sequence). The chain joins TRBV20-1 to TRBJ1-1; the D gene is possibly TRBD1 (5 bases). This clonotype originated in a woman older than 75 with active or convalescent COVID-19. Sequenced input: peripheral blood. CDR3 coding DNA: TGCAGAGGAGGGGCTAACACTGAAGCTTTCTTT. It translates to CRGGANTEAFF.